Each of the 15 T cell receptor beta chains below was sequenced from the same sample in a study of CD8 T cells in ankylosing spondylitis. Study-wide results and caveats: There was a TCR beta motif, made of several highly homologous variants, that appeared characteristic of ankylosing spondylitis blood.

TCRdb recomputed calls from the 5' RACE reads with MiXCR, one row per CDR3 protein. The table has about 450,000 distinct CDR3 sequences, around 26% seen once. No antigen has been assigned to these receptors. Material: blood, either unsorted or a sorted T cell fraction (not recorded which). Every receptor here comes from a male donor with ankylosing spondylitis.

The sample holds a few counts of this clonotype. The chain has TRBV5-1 and TRBJ2-4; a weak D match, TRBD2 (6 bases). Trimming removed 0 bases from V and 12 bases from J, with 19 bases in between. The CDR3 runs to 15 residues. In germline, CDR1 is SGHRS, CDR2 YFSETQ. DNA of the CDR3: TGCGCCAGCAGCTTGGTATTAGCGGAAATGGCGGCTCAGTACTTC. Translation: CASSLVLAEMAAQYF. Full variable domain (outside the CDR3, taken from reference TRBV5-1 and TRBJ2-4): KAGVTQTPRYLIKTRGQQVTLSCSPISGHRSVSWYQQTPGQGLQFLFEYFSETQRNKGNFPGRFSGRQFSNSRSEMNVSTLELGDSALYLCASSLVLAEMAAQYFGAGTRLSVL.

The rearrangement joins TRBV19 to TRBJ2-5, with a tentative D call TRBD1 (5 bases). Germline values: CDR1 LNHDA, CDR2 SQIVND (reference sequence). V shed 3 bases and J shed 4 bases, with 9 bases lying between them. This CDR3 has 13 amino acids. The CDR3 sequence is CASSMDIGETQYF. CDR3 in DNA: TGTGCCAGTAGTATGGACATCGGAGAGACCCAGTACTTC.

This chain links TRBV7-2 with TRBJ2-2; D tentatively fits TRBD1 or TRBD2 (5 bases each). The V end was cut by 5 bases, the J end by 4 bases, with 11 bases between. CDR1 is SGHTA and CDR2 is FQGNSA in the germline V gene. The CDR3 sequence is 14 residues long. The CDR3 loop is CASSPGASTGELFF. CDR3 coding DNA: TGTGCCAGCAGCCCCGGGGCGAGCACCGGGGAGCTGTTTTTT.

V and J are TRBV11-1 and TRBJ2-2; 10 nucleotides agree with TRBD2. V lost 2 bases and J lost 7; bases outside the gene matches: 13. Germline CDR1 is SGHAT and CDR2 is FQDESV (reference sequence). The CDR3 consists of 18 residues. CDR3 residues: CASSLPPRLAGVVGELFF. CDR3 nucleotide sequence: TGTGCCAGCAGCTTACCACCACGGCTAGCGGGAGTAGTCGGGGAGCTGTTTTTT.

The chain uses TRBV11-2 and TRBJ2-1; D not certain. V gave up 6 bases and J gave up 2 bases, with 14 bases separating them. Per the germline V gene, CDR1 is SGHAT and CDR2 is FQNNGV. The CDR3 is 15 residues long. Here the CDR3 reads CASSWVLRAYNEQFF. The CDR3 region has the DNA TGTGCCAGCAGTTGGGTCCTAAGGGCCTACAATGAGCAGTTCTTC.

This clonotype was detected many times. This chain links TRBV29-1 with TRBJ1-1, with 10 bases matching TRBD1. Germline V gives CDR1 SQVTM, CDR2 ANQGSEA. The CDR3 sequence is 13 residues long. Trimming took 5 bases from V and 1 from J; bases not matched to a gene: 1. DNA of the CDR3: TGCAGCGTTCGGACAGGGGGGAACACTGAAGCTTTCTTT. Its protein is CSVRTGGNTEAFF. Variable domain in full (rest from reference TRBV29-1 and TRBJ1-1): SAVISQKPSRDICQRGTSLTIQCQVDSQVTMMFWYRQQPGQSLTLIATANQGSEATYESGFVIDKFPISRPNLTFSTLTVSNMSPEDSSIYLCSVRTGGNTEAFFGQGTRLTVV.

This clonotype was seen many times. The chain carries TRBV20-1 and TRBJ1-1; the match to TRBD1 covers 11 bases. The CDR3 covers 16 residues. V lost 6 bases to trimming and J lost 2 bases; unmatched junction nucleotides: 11. Germline V gives CDR1 DFQATT, CDR2 SNEGSKA (reference sequence). The CDR3 DNA follows: TGCAGTGCCGACAGGATTAGGACAGGGGGCAACACTGAAGCTTTCTTT. Its translation: CSADRIRTGGNTEAFF.

V and J are TRBV20-1 and TRBJ1-2, with TRBD1 matching over 7 bases. CDR1 is DFQATT and CDR2 is SNEGSKA in the germline V gene (reference sequence). CDR3 length: 13 amino acids. V lost 6 bases to trimming and J lost 6 bases; unmatched junction nucleotides: 10. In DNA, the CDR3 is TGCAGTGCCCGAGAAGGGGGCGGCCATGGCTACACCTTC. Its translation: CSAREGGGHGYTF.

This clonotype was found a few times. The chain has TRBV20-1 and TRBJ2-1; the match to TRBD1 covers 7 bases. V dropped 5 bases and J dropped 6; count of bases not matched to a gene: 4. Looked up from germline, CDR1 is DFQATT and CDR2 is SNEGSKA (reference sequence). CDR3 length: 12 residues. The CDR3 DNA reads TGCAGTGCTCCCAGGGACAGCAATGAGCAGTTCTTC. This codes for CSAPRDSNEQFF.

The V and J genes are TRBV2 and TRBJ1-6; perhaps TRBD1 as D (6 bases). This CDR3 has 11 residues. V dropped 8 bases and J dropped 8 bases, with 7 bases sitting between them. Germline CDR1 and CDR2: SNHLY and FYNNEI. As DNA, the CDR3 is TGTGCCAGCTCAGGGGATTCACCCCTCCACTTT. Amino acids: CASSGDSPLHF.

The rearrangement links TRBV12-3 or TRBV12-4 to TRBJ2-1, with D possibly being TRBD2 (6 bases). Between the trimmed V and J ends, which lost 5 bases and 12 bases, there was a span of 17 bases. The CDR3 contains 13 residues. The CDR3 is CASSLGAHGGQFF. CDR3 DNA sequence: TGTGCCAGCAGTCTGGGTGCCCACGGGGGGCAGTTCTTC.

This clonotype was counted a few times. The V and J genes are TRBV20-1 and TRBJ2-1; 8 bases align to TRBD2. The trim removed 0 bases at V and 8 bases at J, leaving 9 bases unmatched. The CDR3 extends over 15 amino acids. Per the germline V gene, CDR1 is DFQATT and CDR2 is SNEGSKA (reference sequence). CDR3 sequence (DNA): TGCAGTGCTAGAGATTGGGCACTAGCGGTCGATGAGCAGTTCTTC. Translated: CSARDWALAVDEQFF.

This clonotype was seen a single time. The CDR3 reads CAILGQGPGGTDTQYF. DNA of the CDR3: TGTGCCATCCTGGGACAAGGGCCCGGGGGCACAGATACGCAGTATTTT. The chain recombines TRBV10-3 with TRBJ2-3, with D maybe TRBD1 (6 bases). V shed 8 bases and J shed 1 base, with 19 bases lying between them. This CDR3 is 16 amino acids long. Germline assignment: CDR1 ENHRY and CDR2 SYGVKD.

This clonotype appeared a few times. The gene calls are TRBV5-1 and TRBJ2-7; TRBD1 or TRBD2 may be the D gene (5 bases each). Per the germline V gene, CDR1 is SGHRS and CDR2 is YFSETQ. The CDR3 has 14 amino acids. Between the trimmed V and J ends, which lost 0 bases and 7 bases, there was a span of 14 bases. This CDR3 reads CASSLAVREREQYF. As DNA, the CDR3 is TGCGCCAGCAGCTTGGCAGTCAGGGAGAGGGAGCAGTACTTC.

This clonotype was recorded at least ten times. CDR3 protein: CASSFTDTQYF. In DNA form, the CDR3 reads TGTGCCAGCAGCTTCACAGATACGCAGTATTTT. The chain carries TRBV7-9 and TRBJ2-3; D is uncertain. CDR1 is SEHNR, CDR2 FQNEAQ, per germline (reference sequence). Trimming took off 3 bases at V and 2 bases at J, with 0 bases between the two ends. CDR3 length: 11 residues.